The clone carrying this TCR beta chain was observed a handful of times. The target antigen is unknown. TCRdb called the RT-PCR reads again in MiXCR, with one record for every CDR3 protein. The data hold 750,000 to 850,000 distinct CDR3 sequences, with 15% to 20% observed a single time. The CDR3 spans 17 residues. Trimming removed 3 bases from V and 1 base from J; junction bases left unmatched: 10. These data originate in a study of response to subunit inactivated influenza vaccine. Study results and limitations: Authors suggested few new T cells are recruited by each seasonal influenza vaccination.

The specimen was PBMCs from blood, collected roughly 5 days after vaccination. The rearrangement uses TRBV12-3 or TRBV12-4 and TRBJ2-5; 8 bases fit TRBD2. The clonotype comes from a man over 45 who received an inactivated influenza vaccine. DNA for the CDR3: TGTGCCAGCAGTTTGGGGCCCGGAAGCGGGGGCCAAGAGACCCAGTACTTC. Its protein is CASSLGPGSGGQETQYF.